This TCR beta chain was sequenced for a study of cytomegalovirus exposure and HLA in healthy donors. The PCR contained 60 Vbeta and 13 Jbeta primers. The table came from immunoSEQ multiplex PCR; TCRdb's copy has only in-frame clones and leaves some out. The sample has fewer than 200,000 clones, 80% seen once; the top ten hold 0.65%. This clonotype was obtained from a boy between 10 and 17 years old in good health and CMV-seronegative. Sequenced material: PBMCs.

DNA for the CDR3: TGTGCCAGCAATCCCCAGGGTATGGGCAATGAGCAGTTCTTC. Protein sequence: CASNPQGMGNEQFF. The rearrangement uses TRBV27 and TRBJ2-1; tentatively, D is TRBD1 (5 bases). The germline gives CDR1 MNHEY, CDR2 SMNVEV (reference sequence). This CDR3 has 14 amino acids. The V and J ends lost 7 bases and 6 bases respectively, with 16 bases between them.